The sequence of this TCR beta chain was determined in a study of monozygotic twins with inflammatory bowel disease. The germline V gene has CDR1 MNHNY and CDR2 SVGAGI (reference sequence). This CDR3 is 11 amino acids long. For each CDR3 protein, TCRdb gives one entry from its re-call of the 5' RACE reads, without DNA. In all, the sample yields some 440,000 distinct CDR3 sequences. Sequencing input: blood. The chain links TRBV6-6 to TRBJ2-3. The sequence derives from a human donor with ulcerative colitis or Crohn's disease, or a healthy co-twin of an affected twin (not recorded which). CDR3 in amino acids: CASSYADTQYF.